The rows below give T cell receptor beta chains drawn from one sample of a study of CD8+ T cells in alopecia areata. The table came from immunoSEQ multiplex PCR; TCRdb's copy has only in-frame clones and leaves some out. The table shows over 150,000 clones, with more than 45% occurring only once. The specimen comprised CD4+ T cells sorted from blood, sampled at week 24, from a patient treated with tofacitinib. These receptors originate from a human donor with alopecia areata. The CDR3 runs from the conserved cysteine through the conserved F or W. D genes are given only for firm matches. Not every row has a clone size; where given, it reads once, few, many or a size class.

- TRBJ2-4 - TRBV29-1 TGCAGCGTTGAAGATATGAGAGCCAAAAACATTCAGTACTTC CSVEDMRAKNIQYF
TRBD1 TRBJ1-2 once TRBV18 TGTGCCAGCTCACCTCCGGACAGGGGGACCTATGGCTACACCTTC CASSPPDRGTYGYTF
- TRBJ1-1 - TRBV5-4 TGTGCCAGCAGCTTGAACAGCCCTAGGAACACTGAAGCTTTCTTT CASSLNSPRNTEAFF
TRBD1 TRBJ1-2 - TRBV7-9 TGTGCCAGCAGCCCGGGATTGGACAGGGAGGCCTTTAACTATGGCTACACCTTC CASSPGLDREAFNYGYTF
- TRBJ1-4 - TRBV5-1 TGCGCCAGCAGCCCTTACCCTAATGAAAAACTGTTTTTT CASSPYPNEKLFF
- TRBJ2-7 few TRBV6-8 TGTGCCAGCAGTCGGAGCTCCTACGAGCAGTACTTC CASSRSSYEQYF
- TRBJ2-3 - TRBV27 TGTGCCAGCAGTTCGACACACACTAGCACAGATACGCAGTATTTT CASSSTHTSTDTQYF
- TRBJ1-1 - TRBV5-4 TGTGCCAGCAGCTTGGCCCAGGATATGAACACTGAAGCTTTCTTT CASSLAQDMNTEAFF
TRBD2 TRBJ2-1 - TRBV7-9 TGTGCCAGCAGCCCCGGGTATAGCGGGAGCAGGGACAATGAGCAGTTCTTC CASSPGYSGSRDNEQFF
TRBD1 TRBJ1-1 - TRBV2 TGTGCCAGCAGGACACAGGGGCCACCCAACACTGAAGCTTTCTTT CASRTQGPPNTEAFF
- TRBJ2-2 - TRBV19 TGTGCCAGTAGCCCCGCAGGGGTCACCGGGGAGCTGTTTTTT CASSPAGVTGELFF
- TRBJ2-5 - TRBV6-1 TGTGCCAGCAGTGCCAAAGAGACCCAGTACTTC CASSAKETQYF
- TRBJ2-7 few TRBV28 TGTGCCAGCAGCTCTCTAGGTATGAGGCTCGAGCAGTACTTC CASSSLGMRLEQYF
- TRBJ1-5 - TRBV5-8 TGTGCCAGCAGCCCCCGGAACAGTGGGGGGGTGGTGGCCCAGCATTTT CASSPRNSGGVVAQHF
- TRBJ1-1 - TRBV7-2 TGTGCCAGCAGCTTAGCCCCAGGGGACGTGGCTTTCTTT CASSLAPGDVAFF
- TRBJ2-5 few TRBV4-2 TGTGCCAGCAGTCGTAATACAGGAGAGACCCAGTACTTC CASSRNTGETQYF
- TRBJ2-5 few TRBV7-7 TGTGCCAGCAGCCTTGACAGGCGCGGGACCCAGTACTTC CASSLDRRGTQYF
TRBD1 TRBJ1-6 - TRBV6-5 TGTGCCAGCAGTCTCCGACCAACAGGGGATTCACCCCTCCACTTT CASSLRPTGDSPLHF
- TRBJ2-5 - TRBV9 TGTGCCAGCAGCGTAGGAGAGGGTGGGGCGAGGTGGGTTCAAGAGACCCAGTACTTC CASSVGEGGARWVQETQYF
TRBD2 TRBJ2-3 few TRBV29-1 TGCAGCGTTGACCGGGAGGGGCTGAACACAGATACGCAGTATTTT CSVDREGLNTDTQYF
- TRBJ2-1 - TRBV7-2 TGTGCCAGCAGCTTTTCCGGGACCCAATCTAGGGAGCAGTTCTTC CASSFSGTQSREQFF
TRBD1 TRBJ1-2 once TRBV6-1 TGTGCCAGCAGTGAACCAGGGGGTGGCTATGGCTACACCTTC CASSEPGGGYGYTF
TRBD1 TRBJ2-5 - TRBV7-2 TGTGCCAGCAGCTCCCGAGGGGGCGGGGAGACCCAGTACTTC CASSSRGGGETQYF
- TRBJ1-4 - TRBV29-1 TGCAGCGTCGGTCCCGACGGGGAAAAACTGTTTTTT CSVGPDGEKLFF
TRBD1 TRBJ2-6 - TRBV7-9 TGTGCCAGCAGCCCAGGGGACAGTTCCAGTTCTGGGGCCAACGTCCTGACTTTC CASSPGDSSSSGANVLTF
- TRBJ2-7 - TRBV9 TGTGCCAGGAGTCAAAGGGGGTACGAGCAGTACTTC CARSQRGYEQYF
TRBD1 TRBJ2-5 - TRBV2 TGTGCCAGCAGGCCCGAGGTGGCAGGGGGCCAAGAGACCCAGTACTTC CASRPEVAGGQETQYF
TRBD1 TRBJ2-7 - TRBV27 TGTGCCAGCAGCCTACAGGGGGCGACTTACGAGCAGTACTTC CASSLQGATYEQYF
TRBD1 TRBJ1-2 few TRBV14 TGTGCCAGCAGCCCCCTCAGGGAAGGGGGCGATGGCTACACCTTC CASSPLREGGDGYTF
TRBD2 TRBJ2-5 - TRBV19 TGTGCCAGTAGTATTAGCGGGAGGGAGACAGAGACCCAGTACTTC CASSISGRETETQYF
- TRBJ2-1 - TRBV29-1 TGCAGCGCTCTCCCTCAGGGAGCCAGTGAGCAGTTCTTC CSALPQGASEQFF
- TRBJ2-1 - TRBV29-1 TGCAGCGTTGAAGCAGGGGATGATGAGCAGTTCTTC CSVEAGDDEQFF
- TRBJ2-2 few TRBV9 TGTGCCAGCAGCCTCCGGGGCCTGGGGGGGGCCATCACCGGGGAGCTGTTTTTT CASSLRGLGGAITGELFF
TRBD1 TRBJ2-5 few TRBV29-1 TGCAGCGTTGGACCTAGGACAGGGCCGCCTTTAGGAACCCAGTACTTC CSVGPRTGPPLGTQYF
- TRBJ2-5 - TRBV5-6 TGTGCCAGCAGCTTGACTCAAGAGACCCAGTACTTC CASSLTQETQYF